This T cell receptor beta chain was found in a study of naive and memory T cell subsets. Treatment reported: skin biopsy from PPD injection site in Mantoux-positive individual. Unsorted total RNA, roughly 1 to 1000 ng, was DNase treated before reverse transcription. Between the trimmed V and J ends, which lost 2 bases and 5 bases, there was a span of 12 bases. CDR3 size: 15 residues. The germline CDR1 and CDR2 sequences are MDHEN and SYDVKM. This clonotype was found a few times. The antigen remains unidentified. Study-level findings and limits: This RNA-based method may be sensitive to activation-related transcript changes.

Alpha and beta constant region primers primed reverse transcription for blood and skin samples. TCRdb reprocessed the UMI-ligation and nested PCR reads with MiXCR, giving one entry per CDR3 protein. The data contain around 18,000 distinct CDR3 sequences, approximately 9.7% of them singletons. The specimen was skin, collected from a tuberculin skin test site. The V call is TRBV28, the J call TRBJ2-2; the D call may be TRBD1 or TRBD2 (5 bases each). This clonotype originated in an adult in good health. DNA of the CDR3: TGTGCCAGCAGTTTAAGTGTTTGGGGGACCGGGGAGCTGTTTTTT. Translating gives CASSLSVWGTGELFF.